The 11 T cell receptor beta chains listed next were all sequenced from one sample in a study of OX40 agonist ivuxolimab in advanced cancers. Using immunoSEQ multiplex PCR, the repertoire was profiled, and TCRdb retains in-frame clones only, with some absent. This sample has 70,000 to 85,000 clones; roughly 90% occur once, and the top ten carry about 1.3%. The sequenced sample was CD4+ or CD8+ T cells sorted from blood, obtained in a trial of the OX40 agonist ivuxolimab. These receptors all stem from an adult with an advanced solid tumor such as melanoma, head and neck, liver or kidney cancer.

J is TRBJ1-1 and V is TRBV7-2; TRBD1 matches 7 bases. The germline gives CDR1 SGHTA, CDR2 FQGNSA. This CDR3 is 12 amino acids long. After removal of 5 bases from V and 11 bases from J, the junction contained 8 bases not matched to a gene. The CDR3 nucleotides are TGTGCCAGCAGCCTACAGGGGTATACGGCTTTCTTT. Translating it yields CASSLQGYTAFF.

This CDR3 reads CASSVGLAGEQFF. In DNA, the CDR3 is TGTGCCAGCAGCGTAGGGCTAGCGGGGGAGCAGTTCTTC. V gene TRBV9 combines with J gene TRBJ2-1; 9 bases agree with TRBD2. The germline gives CDR1 SGDLS, CDR2 YYNGEE. The CDR3 has 13 amino acids. V dropped 0 bases and J dropped 10; count of bases not matched to a gene: 2. Based on the CDR3 plus reference TRBV9 and TRBJ2-1, the full variable domain is DSGVTQTPKHLITATGQRVTLRCSPRSGDLSVYWYQQSLDQGLQFLIQYYNGEERAKGNILERFSAQQFPDLHSELNLSSLELGDSALYFCASSVGLAGEQFFGPGTRLTVL.

This clone occurred a few times. The J gene is TRBJ1-4, the V gene TRBV19, with TRBD1 matching 8 bases. Per germline, CDR1 LNHDA and CDR2 SQIVND (reference sequence). CDR3 size: 14 residues. The V segment lost 3 bases and the J segment 8 bases; nucleotides outside the gene matches: 5. CDR3 coding DNA: TGTGCCAGTAGTATCGACAGGGGTCGGGAAAAACTGTTTTTT. It specifies CASSIDRGREKLFF.

This chain uses TRBV5-5 with TRBJ1-4; 7 nucleotides match TRBD1. V shed 0 bases, J shed 7 bases, and the junction held 3 bases outside the gene matches. CDR1 and CDR2 (germline): SGHKS, YYEKEE (reference sequence). CDR3 size: 14 residues. CDR3 DNA sequence: TGTGCCAGCAGCTTGGGTGACAGGGCTGAAAAACTGTTTTTT. Its protein product is CASSLGDRAEKLFF.

This chain joins TRBV18 and TRBJ1-4; D call uncertain. CDR1 KGHSH and CDR2 LQKENI come from the germline V gene. The CDR3 is made up of 13 amino acids. Trimming pared 4 bases from V and 1 base from J, leaving 4 bases between. The CDR3 region is CASSRGTNEKLFF. The CDR3 coding sequence is TGTGCCAGCTCACGAGGAACTAATGAAAAACTGTTTTTT.

This clone was seen more than once but under ten times. The V call is TRBV4-1, the J call TRBJ2-2; TRBD1 or TRBD2 may be the D gene (5 bases each). The CDR3 contains 17 residues. Trimming removed 6 bases from V and 0 bases from J, with 17 bases in between. Germline V gene sequence: CDR1 MGHRA, CDR2 YSYEKL. CDR3 bases: TGCGCCAGCAGTCGGGACCCAAGGAAAGCGAACACCGGGGAGCTGTTTTTT. The encoded protein is CASSRDPRKANTGELFF.

The rearrangement links TRBV25-1 to TRBJ2-7; D assignment may be TRBD1 or TRBD2 (5 bases each). Germline V gene data show CDR1 as MGHDK and CDR2 as SYGVNS. Trimming shortened V by 8 bases and J by 2 bases, and 10 bases separated the two germline ends. There are 12 residues in the CDR3. CDR3 in amino acids: CASEGNTYEQYF. The DNA for the CDR3 is TGTGCCAGCGAGGGGAACACCTACGAGCAGTACTTC.

The chain has TRBV30 and TRBJ2-7; 9 bases agree with TRBD1. The CDR3 runs 14 residues. V shed 4 bases and J 2 bases; nucleotides not matched to a gene: 6. The germline gives CDR1 GTSNPN, CDR2 SVGIG (reference sequence). The CDR3 sequence is CAWNRGQGTYEQYF. CDR3 nucleotides: TGTGCCTGGAATCGGGGACAGGGAACCTACGAGCAGTACTTC.

The V and J genes are TRBV20-1 and TRBJ2-7, with D uncertain. Looked up from germline, CDR1 is DFQATT and CDR2 is SNEGSKA (reference sequence). Trimming shortened V by 2 bases and J by 4 bases, and 6 bases separated the two germline ends. The CDR3 runs to 11 residues. CDR3 in amino acids: CSARMEYEQYF. In DNA form, the CDR3 reads TGCAGTGCTAGAATGGAGTACGAGCAGTACTTC.

This chain uses TRBV5-6 with TRBJ2-2; D is perhaps TRBD1 or TRBD2 (5 bases each). Germline-derived CDR1 and CDR2 are SGHDT and YYEEEE. The CDR3 has 16 residues. V gave up 2 bases and J gave up 1 base, with 12 bases separating them. The CDR3 reads CASSFSGTVNTGELFF. CDR3 coding DNA: TGTGCCAGCAGCTTCTCCGGGACGGTGAACACCGGGGAGCTGTTTTTT.

This sequence joins TRBV7-9 and TRBJ1-6, with 8 bases that match TRBD1. CDR1 SEHNR and CDR2 FQNEAQ come from the germline V gene (reference sequence). This CDR3 region has 15 residues. Germline trimming cut 2 bases from V and 7 bases from J; bases unmatched to any gene: 4. The CDR3, as DNA: TGTGCCAGCAGCTTACGACAGGGGTCAAATTCACCCCTCCACTTT. This codes for CASSLRQGSNSPLHF. Based on the CDR3 plus reference TRBV7-9 and TRBJ1-6, the full variable domain is DTGVSQNPRHKITKRGQNVTFRCDPISEHNRLYWYRQTLGQGPEFLTYFQNEAQLEKSRLLSDRFSAERPKGSFSTLEIQRTEQGDSAMYLCASSLRQGSNSPLHFGNGTRLTVT.